The 3 T cell receptor beta chains below all came from one sample that was sequenced in a study of blood T cell repertoires in COVID-19. Profiling relied on immunoSEQ multiplex PCR, and the TCRdb table lists in-frame clones only, not all of them. The sample holds approximately 210,000 clones; approximately 90% are singletons and the top ten take around 1.2%. The sequencing sample was made of peripheral blood. These receptor sequences come from a man younger than 45 with acute or convalescent COVID-19.

This chain links TRBV21-1 with TRBJ2-6; TRBD1, as called in the table, went unchecked against the DNA. TRBV21-1 is flagged as a pseudogene. The CDR3 consists of 18 residues. The CDR3 spells CASSGDRLCSAGANVLTF. The CDR3 DNA sequence: TGTGCCAGCAGCGGGGACAGGCTTTGCTCGGCTGGGGCCAACGTCCTGACTTTC.

The rearrangement links TRBV19 to TRBJ1-1; D not certain. Germline CDR1 reads LNHDA; CDR2 reads SQIVND (reference sequence). This CDR3 region has 13 residues. V lost 1 base, J lost 1 base, and 4 bases lay in between. CDR3 bases: TGTGCCAGTAGTATAGCCCAGAACACTGAAGCTTTCTTT. Residues: CASSIAQNTEAFF.

The chain employs TRBV7-9 and TRBJ2-7; D is perhaps TRBD1 (5 bases). The germline V and J ends were trimmed by 3 bases and 2 bases, with 11 bases remaining between them. Germline V gene data show CDR1 as SEHNR and CDR2 as FQNEAQ (reference sequence). The CDR3 runs to 14 residues. CDR3 coding DNA: TGTGCCAGCAGCTTCGGGTCAGGGACCTACGAGCAGTACTTC. Translating it yields CASSFGSGTYEQYF.